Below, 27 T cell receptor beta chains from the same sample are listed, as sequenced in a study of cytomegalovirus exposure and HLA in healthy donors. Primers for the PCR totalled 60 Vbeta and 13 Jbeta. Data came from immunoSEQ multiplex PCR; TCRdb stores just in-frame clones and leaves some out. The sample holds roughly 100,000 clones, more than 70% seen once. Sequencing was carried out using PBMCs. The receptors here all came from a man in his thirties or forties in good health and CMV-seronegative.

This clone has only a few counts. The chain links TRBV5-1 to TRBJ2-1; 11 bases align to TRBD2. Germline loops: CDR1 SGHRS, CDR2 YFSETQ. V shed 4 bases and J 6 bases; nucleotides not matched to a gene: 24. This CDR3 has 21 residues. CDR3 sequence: CASSIPSPLTSGKEYGNEQFF. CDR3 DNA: TGCGCCAGCAGCATCCCTTCCCCCTTGACTAGCGGGAAGGAGTACGGCAATGAGCAGTTCTTC.

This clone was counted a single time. CDR3 region: CASSLNGGEPVEAFF. Written as DNA, the CDR3 is TGCGCCAGCAGCTTAAACGGGGGGGAACCTGTTGAAGCTTTCTTT. This chain uses TRBV5-1 with TRBJ1-1; tentative D call: TRBD1 (5 bases). CDR3 length equals 15 residues. The germline V gene encodes CDR1 SGHRS and CDR2 YFSETQ. V lost 2 bases to trimming and J lost 7 bases, with 18 bases between them.

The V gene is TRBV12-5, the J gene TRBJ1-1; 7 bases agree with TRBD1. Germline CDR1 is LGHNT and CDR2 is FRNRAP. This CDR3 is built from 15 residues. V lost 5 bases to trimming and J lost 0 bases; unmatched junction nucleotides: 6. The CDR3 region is CASGERGRMNTEAFF. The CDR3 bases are TGTGCTAGTGGTGAGAGGGGGCGTATGAACACTGAAGCTTTCTTT.

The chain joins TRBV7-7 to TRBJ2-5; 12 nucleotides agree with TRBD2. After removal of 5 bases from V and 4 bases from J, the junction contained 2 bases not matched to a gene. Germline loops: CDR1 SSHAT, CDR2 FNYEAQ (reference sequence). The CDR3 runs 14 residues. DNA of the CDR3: TGTGCCAGCAGCCCGACTAGCGGGAGAGAGACCCAGTACTTC. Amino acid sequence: CASSPTSGRETQYF.

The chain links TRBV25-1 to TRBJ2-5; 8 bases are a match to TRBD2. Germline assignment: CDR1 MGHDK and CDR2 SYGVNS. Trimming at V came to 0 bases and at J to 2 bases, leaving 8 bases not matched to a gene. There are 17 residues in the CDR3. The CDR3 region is CASSEYPGLAGQETQYF. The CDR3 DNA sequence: TGTGCCAGCAGTGAATATCCAGGCTTAGCGGGGCAAGAGACCCAGTACTTC.

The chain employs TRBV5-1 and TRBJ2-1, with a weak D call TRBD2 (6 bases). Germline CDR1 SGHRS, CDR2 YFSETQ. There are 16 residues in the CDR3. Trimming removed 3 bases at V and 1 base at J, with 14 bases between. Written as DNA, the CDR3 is TGCGCCAGCAGCTCACTACCTAGCGAATCCTACAATGAGCAGTTCTTC. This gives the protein CASSSLPSESYNEQFF.

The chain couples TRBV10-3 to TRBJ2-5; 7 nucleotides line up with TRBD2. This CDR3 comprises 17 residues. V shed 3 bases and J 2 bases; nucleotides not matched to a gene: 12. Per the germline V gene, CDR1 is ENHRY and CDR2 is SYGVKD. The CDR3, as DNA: TGTGCCATCAGTGATTCGCTGGGGCTAGCGGAGCAAGAGACCCAGTACTTC. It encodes CAISDSLGLAEQETQYF.

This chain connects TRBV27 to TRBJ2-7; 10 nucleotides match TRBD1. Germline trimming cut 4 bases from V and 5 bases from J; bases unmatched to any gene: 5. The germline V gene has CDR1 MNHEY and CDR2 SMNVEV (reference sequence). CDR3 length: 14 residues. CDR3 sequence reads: CASSSGTGAHEQYF. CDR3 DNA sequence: TGTGCCAGCAGTTCCGGGACAGGGGCTCACGAGCAGTACTTC.

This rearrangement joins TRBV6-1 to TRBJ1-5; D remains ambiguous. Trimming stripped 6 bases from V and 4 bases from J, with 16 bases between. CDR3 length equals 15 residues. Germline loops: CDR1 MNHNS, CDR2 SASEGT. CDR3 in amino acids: CASRNLIGGNQPQHF. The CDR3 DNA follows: TGTGCCAGCAGGAACCTGATAGGAGGGAATCAGCCCCAGCATTTT.

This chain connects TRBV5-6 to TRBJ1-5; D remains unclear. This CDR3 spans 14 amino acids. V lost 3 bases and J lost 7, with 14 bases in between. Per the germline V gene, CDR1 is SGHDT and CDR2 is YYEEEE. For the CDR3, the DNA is TGTGCCAGCAGCTCTTTCGGGAGTGAGCAGCCCCAGCATTTT. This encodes CASSSFGSEQPQHF.

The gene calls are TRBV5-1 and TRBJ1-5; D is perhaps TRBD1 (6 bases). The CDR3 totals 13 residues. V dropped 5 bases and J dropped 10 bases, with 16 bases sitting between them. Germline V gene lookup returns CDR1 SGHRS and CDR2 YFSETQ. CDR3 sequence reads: CASRWTEGGPQHF. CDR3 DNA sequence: TGCGCCAGCAGATGGACAGAAGGAGGTCCCCAGCATTTT.

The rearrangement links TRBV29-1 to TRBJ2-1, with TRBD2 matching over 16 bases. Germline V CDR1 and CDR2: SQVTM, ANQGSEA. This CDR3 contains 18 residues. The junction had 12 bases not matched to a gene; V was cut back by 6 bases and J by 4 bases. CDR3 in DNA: TGCAGCGTCCCCACCGGGACTAGCGGGGGGGCGACTTACAATGAGCAGTTCTTC. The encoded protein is CSVPTGTSGGATYNEQFF.

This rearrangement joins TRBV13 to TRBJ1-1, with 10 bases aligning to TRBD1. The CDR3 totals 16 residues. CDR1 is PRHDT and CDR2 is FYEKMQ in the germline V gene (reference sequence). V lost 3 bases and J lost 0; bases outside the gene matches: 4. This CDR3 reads CASSLGQGNMNTEAFF. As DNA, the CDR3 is TGTGCCAGCAGCTTGGGACAGGGGAACATGAACACTGAAGCTTTCTTT.

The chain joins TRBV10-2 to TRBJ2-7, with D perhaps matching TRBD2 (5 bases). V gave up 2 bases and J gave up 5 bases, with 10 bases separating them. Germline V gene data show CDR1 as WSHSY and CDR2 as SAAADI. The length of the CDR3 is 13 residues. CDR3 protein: CASSEVEGNEQYF. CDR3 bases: TGCGCCAGCAGTGAGGTTGAGGGAAACGAGCAGTACTTC.

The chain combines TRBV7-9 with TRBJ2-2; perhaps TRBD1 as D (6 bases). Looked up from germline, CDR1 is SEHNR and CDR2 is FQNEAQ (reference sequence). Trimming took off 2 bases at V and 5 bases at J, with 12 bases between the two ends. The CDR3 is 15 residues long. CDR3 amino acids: CASSLRGGGTGELFF. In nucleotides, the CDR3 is TGTGCCAGCAGCTTACGTGGGGGCGGAACCGGGGAGCTGTTTTTT.

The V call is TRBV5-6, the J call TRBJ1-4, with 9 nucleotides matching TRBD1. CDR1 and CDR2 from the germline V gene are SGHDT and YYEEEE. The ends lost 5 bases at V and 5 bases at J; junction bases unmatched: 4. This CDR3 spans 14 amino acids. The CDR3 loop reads CASRGQGSNEKLFF. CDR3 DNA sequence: TGTGCCAGCAGGGGACAGGGATCCAATGAAAAACTGTTTTTT.

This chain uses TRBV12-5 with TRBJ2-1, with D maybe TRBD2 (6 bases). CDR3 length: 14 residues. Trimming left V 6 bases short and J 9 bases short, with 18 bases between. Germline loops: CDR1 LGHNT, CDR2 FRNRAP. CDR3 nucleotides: TGTGCTAGTGGCCAATCGGGCGGGGACTCTGAGCAGTTCTTC. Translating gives CASGQSGGDSEQFF.

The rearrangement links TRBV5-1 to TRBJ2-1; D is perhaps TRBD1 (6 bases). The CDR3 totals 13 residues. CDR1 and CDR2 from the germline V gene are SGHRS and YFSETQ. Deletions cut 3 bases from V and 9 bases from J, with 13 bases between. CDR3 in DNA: TGCGCCAGCAGCTCACAGGGTTTGGGTGAGCAGTTCTTC. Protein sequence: CASSSQGLGEQFF.

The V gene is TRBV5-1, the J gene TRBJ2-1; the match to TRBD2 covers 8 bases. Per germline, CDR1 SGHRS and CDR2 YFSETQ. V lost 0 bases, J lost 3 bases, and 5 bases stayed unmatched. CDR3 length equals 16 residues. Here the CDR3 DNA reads TGCGCCAGCAGCTTGGTGGGCGGGGGGATCTACAATGAGCAGTTCTTC. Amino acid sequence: CASSLVGGGIYNEQFF.

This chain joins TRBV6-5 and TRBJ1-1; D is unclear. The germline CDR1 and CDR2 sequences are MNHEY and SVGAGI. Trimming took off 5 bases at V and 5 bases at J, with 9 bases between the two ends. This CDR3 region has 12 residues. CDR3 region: CASSRLATEAFF. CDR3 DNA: TGTGCCAGCAGTCGGCTAGCGACTGAAGCTTTCTTT.

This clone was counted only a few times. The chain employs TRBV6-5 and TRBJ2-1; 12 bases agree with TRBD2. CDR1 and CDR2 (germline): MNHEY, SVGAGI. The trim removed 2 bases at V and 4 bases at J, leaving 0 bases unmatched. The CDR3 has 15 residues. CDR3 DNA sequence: TGTGCCAGCAGTTACACTAGCGGGGGGTACAATGAGCAGTTCTTC. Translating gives CASSYTSGGYNEQFF.

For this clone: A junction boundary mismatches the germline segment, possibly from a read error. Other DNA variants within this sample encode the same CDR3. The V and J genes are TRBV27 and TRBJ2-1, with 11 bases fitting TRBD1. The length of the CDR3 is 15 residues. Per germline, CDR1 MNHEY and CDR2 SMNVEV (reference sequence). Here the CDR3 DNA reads TGCGCCAGCATCCCCATGGGGACAGGGGGCAATGAGCAGTTCTTC. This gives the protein CASIPMGTGGNEQFF.

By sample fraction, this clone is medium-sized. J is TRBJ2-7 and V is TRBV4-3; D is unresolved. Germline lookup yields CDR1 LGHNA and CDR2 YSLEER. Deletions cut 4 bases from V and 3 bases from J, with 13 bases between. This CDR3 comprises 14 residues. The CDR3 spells CASSPRPFGYEQYF. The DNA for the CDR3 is TGCGCCAGCAGCCCTAGGCCGTTTGGCTACGAGCAGTACTTC.

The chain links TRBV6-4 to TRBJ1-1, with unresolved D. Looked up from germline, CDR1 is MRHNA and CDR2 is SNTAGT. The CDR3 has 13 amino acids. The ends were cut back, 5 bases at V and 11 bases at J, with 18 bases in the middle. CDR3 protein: CASSSLDGAVAFF. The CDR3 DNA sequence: TGTGCCAGCAGTTCCCTCGATGGAGCGGTGGCTTTCTTT.

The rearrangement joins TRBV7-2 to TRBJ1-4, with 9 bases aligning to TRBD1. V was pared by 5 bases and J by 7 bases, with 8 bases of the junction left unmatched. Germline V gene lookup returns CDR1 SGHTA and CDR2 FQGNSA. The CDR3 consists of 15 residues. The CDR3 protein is CASSVDRGVSEKLFF. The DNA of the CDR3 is TGTGCCAGCAGCGTGGACAGGGGAGTATCTGAAAAACTGTTTTTT.

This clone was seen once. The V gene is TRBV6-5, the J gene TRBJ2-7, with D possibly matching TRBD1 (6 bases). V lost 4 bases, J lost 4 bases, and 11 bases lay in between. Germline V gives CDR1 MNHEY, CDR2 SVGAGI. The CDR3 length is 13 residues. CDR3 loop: CASSLGQHYEQYF. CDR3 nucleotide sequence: TGTGCCAGCAGTTTAGGACAGCATTACGAGCAGTACTTC.

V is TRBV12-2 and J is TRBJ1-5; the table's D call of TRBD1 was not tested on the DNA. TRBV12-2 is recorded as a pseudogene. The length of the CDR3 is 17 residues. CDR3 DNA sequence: TGTGCAAGTCGCTCCAACGGTCGACCCAGGGAAGATCAGCCCCAGCATTTT. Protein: CASRSNGRPREDQPQHF.